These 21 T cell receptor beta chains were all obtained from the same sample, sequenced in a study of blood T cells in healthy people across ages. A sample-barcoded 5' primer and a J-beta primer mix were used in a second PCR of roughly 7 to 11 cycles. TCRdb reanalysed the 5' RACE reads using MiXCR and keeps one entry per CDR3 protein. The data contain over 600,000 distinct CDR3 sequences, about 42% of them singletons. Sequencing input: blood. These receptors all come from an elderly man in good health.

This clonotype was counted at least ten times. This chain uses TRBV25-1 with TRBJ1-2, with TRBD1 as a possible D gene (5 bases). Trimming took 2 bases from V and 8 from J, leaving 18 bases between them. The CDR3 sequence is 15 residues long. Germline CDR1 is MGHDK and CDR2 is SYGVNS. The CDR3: CASSEGAIGFGGYTF. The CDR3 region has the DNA TGTGCCAGCAGTGAAGGGGCCATAGGCTTCGGGGGCTACACCTTC.

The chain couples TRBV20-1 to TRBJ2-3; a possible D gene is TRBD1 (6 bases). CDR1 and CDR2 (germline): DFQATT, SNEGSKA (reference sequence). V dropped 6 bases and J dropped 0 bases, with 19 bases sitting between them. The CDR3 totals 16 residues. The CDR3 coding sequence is TGCAGTGCGGAAGCTTGGGGGACACAAAGCACAGATACGCAGTATTTT. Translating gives CSAEAWGTQSTDTQYF.

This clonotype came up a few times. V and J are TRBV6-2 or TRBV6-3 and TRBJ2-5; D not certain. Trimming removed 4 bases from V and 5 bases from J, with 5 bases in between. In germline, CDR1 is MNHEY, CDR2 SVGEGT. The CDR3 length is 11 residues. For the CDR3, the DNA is TGTGCCAGCAGTTTTCCCGAGACCCAGTACTTC. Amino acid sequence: CASSFPETQYF.

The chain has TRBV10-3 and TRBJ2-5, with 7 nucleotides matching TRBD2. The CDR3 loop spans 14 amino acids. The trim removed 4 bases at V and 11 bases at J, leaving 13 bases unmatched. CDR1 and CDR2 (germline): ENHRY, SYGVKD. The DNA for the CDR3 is TGTGCCATCAGTGGCCTAGCGGACCGAAATGAGCAGTACTTC. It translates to CAISGLADRNEQYF.

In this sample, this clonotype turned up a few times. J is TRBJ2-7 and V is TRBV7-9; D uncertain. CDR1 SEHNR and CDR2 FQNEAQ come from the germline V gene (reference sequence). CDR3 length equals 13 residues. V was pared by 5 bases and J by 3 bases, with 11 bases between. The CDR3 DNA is TGTGCCAGCAGCCCCCGATTGAACTACGAGCAGTACTTC. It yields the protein CASSPRLNYEQYF. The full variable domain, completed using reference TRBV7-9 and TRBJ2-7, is DTGVSQNPRHKITKRGQNVTFRCDPISEHNRLYWYRQTLGQGPEFLTYFQNEAQLEKSRLLSDRFSAERPKGSFSTLEIQRTEQGDSAMYLCASSPRLNYEQYFGPGTRLTVT.

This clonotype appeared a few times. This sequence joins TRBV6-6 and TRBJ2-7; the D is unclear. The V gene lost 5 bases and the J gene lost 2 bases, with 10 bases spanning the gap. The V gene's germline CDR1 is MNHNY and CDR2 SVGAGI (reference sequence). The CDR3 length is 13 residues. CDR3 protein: CASSAMETYEQYF. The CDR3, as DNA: TGTGCCAGCAGTGCCATGGAGACCTACGAGCAGTACTTC.

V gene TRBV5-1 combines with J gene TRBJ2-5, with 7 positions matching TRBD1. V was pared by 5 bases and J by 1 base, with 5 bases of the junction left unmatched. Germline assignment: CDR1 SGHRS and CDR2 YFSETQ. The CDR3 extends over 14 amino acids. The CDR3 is CASRLQGSQETQYF. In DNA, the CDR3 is TGCGCCAGCAGACTACAGGGGAGCCAAGAGACCCAGTACTTC.

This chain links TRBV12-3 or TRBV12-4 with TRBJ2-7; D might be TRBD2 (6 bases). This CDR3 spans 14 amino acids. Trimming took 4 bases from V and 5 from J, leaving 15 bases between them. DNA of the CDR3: TGTGCCAGCAGTTCTTGGCTAGCGACGCACGAGCAGTACTTC. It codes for CASSSWLATHEQYF.

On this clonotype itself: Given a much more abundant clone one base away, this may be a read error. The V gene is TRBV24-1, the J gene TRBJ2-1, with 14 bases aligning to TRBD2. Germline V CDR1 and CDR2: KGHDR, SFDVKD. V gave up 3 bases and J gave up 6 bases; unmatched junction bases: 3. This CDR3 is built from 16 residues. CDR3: CATSDTGTSGSNEQFF. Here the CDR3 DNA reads TGTGCCACCAGTGATACCGGGACTAGCGGGAGCAATGAGCAGTTCTTC.

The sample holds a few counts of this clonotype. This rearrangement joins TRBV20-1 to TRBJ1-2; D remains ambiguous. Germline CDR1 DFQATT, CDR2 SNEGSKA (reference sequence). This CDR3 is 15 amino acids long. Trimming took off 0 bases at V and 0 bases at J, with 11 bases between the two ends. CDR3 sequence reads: CSARDRESSNYGYTF. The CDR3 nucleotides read TGCAGTGCTAGAGATAGGGAGAGTTCTAACTATGGCTACACCTTC.

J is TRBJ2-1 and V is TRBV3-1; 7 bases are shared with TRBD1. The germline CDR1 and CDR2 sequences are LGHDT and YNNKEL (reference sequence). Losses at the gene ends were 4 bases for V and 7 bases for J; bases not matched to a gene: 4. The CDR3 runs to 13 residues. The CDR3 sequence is CASSRDRVNEQFF. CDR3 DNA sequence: TGTGCCAGCAGCCGAGACAGGGTTAATGAGCAGTTCTTC.

This chain's CDR3 is CASTSSDSSYEQYF. Here the CDR3 DNA reads TGTGCCAGCACCTCTAGTGATAGCTCCTACGAGCAGTACTTC. The chain is built from TRBV7-9 and TRBJ2-7; D is ambiguous. Per germline, CDR1 SEHNR and CDR2 FQNEAQ (reference sequence). Trimming removed 7 bases from V and 0 bases from J, with 13 bases in between. This CDR3 has 14 residues.

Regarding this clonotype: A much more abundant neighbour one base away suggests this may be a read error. The chain's CDR3 is CSARIAGASTHSYNEQYF. Written as DNA, the CDR3 is TGCAGTGCTAGAATAGCGGGAGCATCCACCCACTCCTACAATGAGCAGTACTTC. The gene calls are TRBV20-1 and TRBJ2-1; TRBD2 matches at 9 bases. The J call may be wrong; the DNA end is better matched by TRBJ2-7. The CDR3 loop spans 18 amino acids. The V gene's germline CDR1 is DFQATT and CDR2 SNEGSKA (reference sequence).

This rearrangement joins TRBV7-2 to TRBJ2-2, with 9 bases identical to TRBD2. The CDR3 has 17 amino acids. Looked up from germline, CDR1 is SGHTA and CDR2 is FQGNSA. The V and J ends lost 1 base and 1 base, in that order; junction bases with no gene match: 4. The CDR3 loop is CASSLVSAGGNTGELFF. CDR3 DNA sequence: TGTGCCAGCAGCTTAGTATCAGCGGGGGGGAACACCGGGGAGCTGTTTTTT.

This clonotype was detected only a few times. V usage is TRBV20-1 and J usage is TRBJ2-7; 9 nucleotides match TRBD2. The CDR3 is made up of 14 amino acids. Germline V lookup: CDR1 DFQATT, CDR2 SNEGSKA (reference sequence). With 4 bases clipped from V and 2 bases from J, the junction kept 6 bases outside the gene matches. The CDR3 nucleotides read TGCAGTGCTAATAGCGGGGGCGGACCCTACGAGCAGTACTTC. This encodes CSANSGGGPYEQYF.

This CDR3 is CSATDSGPFSYEQYF. Written as DNA, the CDR3 is TGCAGTGCAACTGATAGCGGGCCCTTCTCCTACGAGCAGTACTTC. This chain joins TRBV20-1 and TRBJ2-7; 7 bases fit TRBD2. The CDR3 spans 15 residues. Germline loops: CDR1 DFQATT, CDR2 SNEGSKA (reference sequence). Unmatched junction bases numbered 11, after V lost 6 bases and J lost 0 bases.

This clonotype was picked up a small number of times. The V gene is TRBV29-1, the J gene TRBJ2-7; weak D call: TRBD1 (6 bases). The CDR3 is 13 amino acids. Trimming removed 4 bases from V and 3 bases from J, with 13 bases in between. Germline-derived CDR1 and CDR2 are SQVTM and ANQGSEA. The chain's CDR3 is CSVGPDRFYEQYF. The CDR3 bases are TGCAGCGTTGGACCGGACAGATTCTACGAGCAGTACTTC.

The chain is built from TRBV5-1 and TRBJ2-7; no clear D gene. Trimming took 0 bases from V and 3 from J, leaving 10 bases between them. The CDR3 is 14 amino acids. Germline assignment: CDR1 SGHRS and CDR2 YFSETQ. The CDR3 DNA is TGCGCCAGCAGCTTGGTCCCCGGTAACTACGAGCAGTACTTC. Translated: CASSLVPGNYEQYF.

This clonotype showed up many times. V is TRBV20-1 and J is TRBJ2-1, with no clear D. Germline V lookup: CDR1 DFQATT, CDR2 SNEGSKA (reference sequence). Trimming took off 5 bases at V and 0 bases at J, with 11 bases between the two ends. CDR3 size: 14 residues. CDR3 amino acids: CSAFSRNSYNEQFF. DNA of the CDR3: TGCAGTGCTTTCAGCAGAAACTCCTACAATGAGCAGTTCTTC.

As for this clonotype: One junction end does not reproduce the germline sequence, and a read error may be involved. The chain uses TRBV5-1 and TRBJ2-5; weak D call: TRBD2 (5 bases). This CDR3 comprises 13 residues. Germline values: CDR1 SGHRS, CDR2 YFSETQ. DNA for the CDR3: TGCGCCAGCAGTCGGGAAGGACCGGAGACCCTGTACTTC. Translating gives CASSREGPETLYF.

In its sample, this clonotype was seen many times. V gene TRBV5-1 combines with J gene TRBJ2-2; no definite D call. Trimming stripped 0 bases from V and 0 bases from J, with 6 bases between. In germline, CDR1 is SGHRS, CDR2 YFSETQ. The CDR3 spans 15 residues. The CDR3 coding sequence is TGCGCCAGCAGCTTGGACAGCGCGAACACCGGGGAGCTGTTTTTT. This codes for CASSLDSANTGELFF.